This T cell receptor beta chain was identified during a study of T cell responses to AZD1222 COVID-19 vaccine. Study-wide results and caveats: It was only a handful of AZD1222 recipients who were seropositive at baseline. Vaccine-associated CD4 TCRs spanned spike, dominant at 160-218 and 743-854. There were mostly white British donors and more females than males, and clonal diversity was possibly underestimated. Per reports, nearly half of all spike-specific TCRs target regions that are unmutated in variants.

Trimming shortened V by 5 bases and J by 2 bases, and 16 bases separated the two germline ends. Germline CDR1 is MNHEY and CDR2 is SVGAGI. The CDR3 spans 15 residues. This table comes from immunoSEQ multiplex PCR, and its TCRdb copy is limited to in-frame clones, with some not included. The table includes some 80,000 clones, roughly nine tenths detected once. As regards this clone: Its matching antigen is unknown.

This receptor was obtained from an adult in good health. V and J are TRBV6-5 and TRBJ2-7; D might be TRBD2 (6 bases). Material: peripheral blood, obtained on day 0 of AZD1222 vaccination. The CDR3 DNA sequence: TGTGCCAGCAGTCCCTGGCGGGGAGGACCCTACGAGCAGTACTTC. Residues: CASSPWRGGPYEQYF.